Following are 2 T cell receptor beta chains from one sample sequenced in a study of blood T cell repertoires in COVID-19. Profiled with immunoSEQ multiplex PCR; TCRdb holds only in-frame clones, not every one. The sample consists of about 160,000 clones, 80% of them appearing once. Sequenced material: PBMCs or T cells enriched from blood (not recorded which). Receptors originate from a man aged 35 to 55 who had recovered from COVID-19.

The rearrangement links TRBV5-1 to TRBJ2-2, with 9 bases fitting TRBD1. CDR3 length: 16 amino acids. V lost 4 bases to trimming and J lost 2 bases; unmatched junction nucleotides: 6. Germline V gene sequence: CDR1 SGHRS, CDR2 YFSETQ. The DNA of the CDR3 is TGCGCCAGCAGCGAAGGACAGGGGAGCAACACCGGGGAGCTGTTTTTT. Its protein is CASSEGQGSNTGELFF. Full variable domain (outside the CDR3, taken from reference TRBV5-1 and TRBJ2-2): KAGVTQTPRYLIKTRGQQVTLSCSPISGHRSVSWYQQTPGQGLQFLFEYFSETQRNKGNFPGRFSGRQFSNSRSEMNVSTLELGDSALYLCASSEGQGSNTGELFFGEGSRLTVL.

The genes are TRBV27 and TRBJ1-2; no clear D gene. CDR3 length equals 14 residues. V was clipped by 0 bases and J by 6 bases, with 11 bases between them. Germline V lookup: CDR1 MNHEY, CDR2 SMNVEV (reference sequence). As DNA, the CDR3 is TGTGCCAGCAGTTTATCAGGGTTCGGGGATGGCTACACCTTC. Translating it yields CASSLSGFGDGYTF.